This T cell receptor (beta chain) was observed in a study of regulatory T cells in long-lasting Graves disease. At least ten counts were recorded for this clonotype. This sample's time point: newly diagnosed GD, antithyroid drugs for less than 3 months. Isolated PBMC RNA provided the starting material for the TCR library. Construction of TCR beta libraries relied on iRepertoire HTBI primers and on Arm-PCR targeting CDR3 regions. TCRdb re-called the multiplex PCR reads with MiXCR, one entry per CDR3 protein. The table shows some 500,000 distinct CDR3 sequences, with 15% to 20% occurring only once. This sample was shared with a second study, whose subject was T cells in Graves' hyperthyroidism and ophthalmopathy.

The source is a middle-aged woman with Graves disease. Sequencing used peripheral blood mononuclear cells (PBMCs), obtained at new diagnosis, from a patient treated with antithyroid drugs.

CDR3: CASSMEQSINYGYTF. The CDR3 DNA reads as TGTGCCAGTAGTATGGAACAGTCCATTAACTATGGCTACACCTTC. The V call is TRBV19, the J call TRBJ1-2; D gene ambiguous. Germline V gene data show CDR1 as LNHDA and CDR2 as SQIVND (reference sequence). The CDR3 spans 15 residues. V gave up 3 bases and J gave up 1 base, with 12 bases separating them. The whole variable domain, remainder taken from reference TRBV19 and TRBJ1-2, is DGGITQSPKYLFRKEGQNVTLSCEQNLNHDAMYWYRQDPGQGLRLIYYSQIVNDFQKGDIAEGYSVSREKKESFPLTVTSAQKNPTAFYLCASSMEQSINYGYTFGSGTRLTVV.